Shown below are 8 T cell receptor beta chains from a single sample sequenced in a study of blood T cell repertoires in COVID-19. Sequenced by immunoSEQ multiplex PCR; TCRdb stores in-frame clones only, minus some. The sample has 150,000 or so clones, over 80% seen once. The sample taken for sequencing was peripheral blood. These receptors originate from a woman aged 60-75 years with acute or convalescent COVID-19.

The rearrangement joins TRBV24-1 to TRBJ2-5, with D possibly TRBD1 on 8 matching bases. The CDR3 spans 15 residues. Trimming shortened V by 5 bases and J by 1 base, and 13 bases separated the two germline ends. Germline V gene lookup returns CDR1 KGHDR and CDR2 SFDVKD. In DNA form, the CDR3 reads TGTGCCACCAGTGCCGGGGGGACAGGCCAAGAGACCCAGTACTTC. Translating gives CATSAGGTGQETQYF.

The CDR3 region is CASSLGGELYEQYF. As DNA, the CDR3 is TGTGCCAGCAGCCTCGGGGGGGAACTCTACGAGCAGTACTTC. The V and J genes are TRBV7-9 and TRBJ2-7; TRBD2 aligns across 8 bases. In germline, CDR1 is SEHNR, CDR2 FQNEAQ (reference sequence). The CDR3 covers 14 residues. The ends lost 5 bases at V and 3 bases at J; junction bases unmatched: 6. The variable domain in full, with the rest retrieved from reference TRBV7-9 and TRBJ2-7, is DTGVSQNPRHKITKRGQNVTFRCDPISEHNRLYWYRQTLGQGPEFLTYFQNEAQLEKSRLLSDRFSAERPKGSFSTLEIQRTEQGDSAMYLCASSLGGELYEQYFGPGTRLTVT.

V gene TRBV30 combines with J gene TRBJ2-5; 10 bases fit TRBD2. V gave up 1 base and J gave up 4 bases; unmatched junction bases: 15. Per the germline V gene, CDR1 is GTSNPN and CDR2 is SVGIG (reference sequence). The CDR3 runs to 18 residues. The CDR3 nucleotides read TGTGCCTGGAGTGATGTCAGACTAGCGGGTTGGGCCTCAGAGACCCAGTACTTC. It codes for CAWSDVRLAGWASETQYF.

The gene calls are TRBV6-5 and TRBJ1-1, with D perhaps matching TRBD1 (6 bases). This CDR3 region has 13 residues. Germline V gene lookup returns CDR1 MNHEY and CDR2 SVGAGI. V lost 5 bases, J lost 7 bases, and 14 bases lay in between. CDR3 in DNA: TGTGCCAGCAGTAGGGGGGGAACGGGTGAAGCTTTCTTT. Encoded protein: CASSRGGTGEAFF.

CDR3 bases: TGTGCCAGCAGATCCGGGACAGGGGTCCACGAGCAGTACTTC. Translation: CASRSGTGVHEQYF. The genes are TRBV2 and TRBJ2-7; 10 bases align to TRBD1. From germline, CDR1 is SNHLY and CDR2 FYNNEI. The CDR3 has 14 residues. The junction had 7 bases not matched to a gene; V was cut back by 6 bases and J by 5 bases.

V gene TRBV4-3 combines with J gene TRBJ1-4; D is possibly TRBD1 (5 bases). Deletions cut 3 bases from V and 8 bases from J, with 19 bases between. The CDR3 is 16 amino acids. The germline V gene has CDR1 LGHNA and CDR2 YSLEER. In DNA, the CDR3 is TGCGCCAGCAGCCAGGCAAGGGGCGCGTTTGGAGAAAAACTGTTTTTT. Its protein product is CASSQARGAFGEKLFF.

The CDR3 loop is CASSRVGGPSNNEQFF. The CDR3 region has the DNA TGTGCCAGCAGCCGGGTTGGGGGCCCTTCCAACAATGAGCAGTTCTTC. This rearrangement joins TRBV7-9 to TRBJ2-1; TRBD1 is a possible D gene (6 bases). From germline, CDR1 is SEHNR and CDR2 FQNEAQ (reference sequence). Trimming stripped 5 bases from V and 5 bases from J, with 19 bases between. This CDR3 contains 16 residues.

The gene calls are TRBV5-5 and TRBJ2-3, with a tentative D call TRBD2 (6 bases). The germline gives CDR1 SGHKS, CDR2 YYEKEE (reference sequence). The CDR3 has 14 amino acids. Trimming shortened V by 2 bases and J by 2 bases, and 9 bases separated the two germline ends. CDR3 loop: CASSFRGFTDTQYF. CDR3 bases: TGTGCCAGCAGCTTTCGGGGGTTCACAGATACGCAGTATTTT.